The 3 T cell receptor beta chains below come from one sample, sequenced in a study of CD8 T cells in ankylosing spondylitis. Points from the study as a whole: Eight or nine highly homologous variants made up a TCR beta motif that seemed to typify ankylosing spondylitis blood.

These receptors have no identified antigens. A single record per CDR3 protein comes from TCRdb applying MiXCR to the 5' RACE reads. The table includes fewer than 550,000 distinct CDR3 sequences, approximately 5.3% detected once. The sample consisted of blood, either unsorted or a sorted T cell fraction (not recorded which). These receptor sequences come from a male donor with ankylosing spondylitis.

This clonotype was detected ten times or more. The chain couples TRBV12-3 or TRBV12-4 to TRBJ1-5, with D perhaps TRBD1 (5 bases). The CDR3 extends over 14 amino acids. V was shortened by 7 bases and J by 3 bases, with 13 bases between the two germline ends. CDR3 loop: CASTNRFFNQPQHF. Written as DNA, the CDR3 is TGTGCCAGCACAAACAGGTTTTTCAATCAGCCCCAGCATTTT.

V usage is TRBV5-1 and J usage is TRBJ2-3; the match to TRBD1 covers 7 bases. The CDR3 runs 16 residues. Germline CDR1 and CDR2: SGHRS and YFSETQ. J was trimmed by 2 bases and V by 0 bases; bases with no gene match: 6. The CDR3 nucleotides read TGCGCCAGCAGCTTGGCCGGGACAGCTTACACAGATACGCAGTATTTT. Residues: CASSLAGTAYTDTQYF.

This clonotype was seen at least ten times. The chain uses TRBV7-9 and TRBJ2-7; D unresolved. CDR3 length: 14 amino acids. CDR1 and CDR2 from the germline V gene are SEHNR and FQNEAQ (reference sequence). The germline V and J ends were trimmed by 0 bases and 2 bases, with 8 bases remaining between them. The CDR3 protein is CASSLANRPYEQYF. CDR3 bases: TGTGCCAGCAGCTTAGCGAACCGTCCCTACGAGCAGTACTTC.